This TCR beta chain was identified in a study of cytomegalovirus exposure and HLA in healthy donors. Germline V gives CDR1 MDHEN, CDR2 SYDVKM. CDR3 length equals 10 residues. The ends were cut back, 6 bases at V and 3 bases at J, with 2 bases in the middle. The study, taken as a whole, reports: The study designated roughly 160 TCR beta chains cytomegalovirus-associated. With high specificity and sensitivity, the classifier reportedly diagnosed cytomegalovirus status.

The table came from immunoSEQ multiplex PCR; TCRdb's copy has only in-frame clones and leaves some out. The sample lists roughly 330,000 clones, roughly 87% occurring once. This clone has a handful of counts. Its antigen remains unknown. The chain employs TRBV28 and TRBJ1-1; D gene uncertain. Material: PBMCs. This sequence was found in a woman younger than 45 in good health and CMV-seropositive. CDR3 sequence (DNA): TGTGCCAGCAGGGACACTGAAGCTTTCTTT. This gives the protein CASRDTEAFF.